This T cell receptor (beta chain) comes out of a study of blood T cell repertoires in COVID-19. Study details: Sample material is recorded as cDNA or gDNA derived from T cells, B-cell-depleted T cells, or PBMCs.

The CDR3 consists of 12 residues. V lost 2 bases, J lost 11 bases, and 11 bases lay in between. Germline lookup yields CDR1 MNHEY and CDR2 SVGEGT. Only in-frame clones appear in the TCRdb table, and some are missing; sequencing was by immunoSEQ multiplex PCR. The sample contains roughly 120,000 clones, about 83% of which appear only once. This TCR came from a man aged 55 to 70 with acute or convalescent COVID-19. This chain joins TRBV6-2 or TRBV6-3 and TRBJ2-3; D call uncertain. Sample: peripheral blood. The CDR3 here is CASSYQVSLQYF. CDR3 nucleotides: TGTGCCAGCAGTTACCAAGTGAGTTTGCAGTATTTT.